The present TCR beta chain was sequenced within a study of CD8+CD57+ T cells in acquired aplastic anemia (dated by TCRdb to 2017 to 2018). About the investigation overall: DNA extracted from sorted CD4+ and CD8+ cells had a mean of approximately 3 ug, with a range of about 0.18 to 27.4 ug. A CD8+CD57+ expansion meant a frequency higher than the mean frequency seen in healthy subjects.

From its cysteine to its phenylalanine, the CDR3 spans 12 amino acids. The DNA shown is the 36-base CDR3, in frame from base 1. V is shortened by 7 bases, J by 6 bases, and the region joining them spans 12 bases. Taken from the germline V gene, the CDR1 and CDR2 loops are MDHEN and SYDVKM. Profiling of TCR beta VDJ combinations and CDR3 sequences used genomic DNA as the template. An Illumina HiSeq 2000 was the platform used for TCR repertoire sequencing. On the study's bioinformatics: TRBV/TRBJ rearrangement plots, CDR3 size and DJ length profiles, and Simpson's diversity index were used to assess repertoires. The most abundant DNA sequence in the deep sequencing data was defined as the immunodominant clone. CDR3 amino acid sequences were screened for sharing across subjects and compared with published repertoires and the VDJdb database. In TCRdb, the public reads were trimmed at Q25 with fastp and aligned with MiXCR, with productive beta chains retained. Records with the same CDR3 protein are collapsed into one entry carrying the most frequent genes and DNA. TCRdb's processing, not the authors' own work, is the source of the V and J calls. The sample table contains around 220,000 distinct CDR3 sequences; only one count was recorded for roughly 53% of them. The top ten constitute around 20% of the sample.

On this clonotype itself: Its target antigen remains unknown. Per-base qualities were not stored, and no clone one base away is much larger.

Patients chosen for sequencing had shown expansion of CD8+CD57+ cells by flow cytometry. All patients had severe acquired aplastic anemia diagnosed by International Study of Aplastic Anemia and Agranulocytosis and Camitta criteria. No patient had received any therapy when blood was sampled. TCR repertoires of sorted CD4+ and CD8+ blood T cells from severe aplastic anemia patients and healthy subjects were deep-sequenced in the study. Patients were enrolled under clinicaltrials.gov protocols 00001620, 01623167, 00001397, 00071045, 00081523 and 00961064 in the USA. Ficoll-Paque density gradient centrifugation was used to isolate peripheral blood mononuclear cells. Before DNA extraction, CD4+ and CD8+ T cells were sorted with FACS or magnetic beads. The investigation overall reported the following: Patients and healthy controls showed no significant difference in CD8+ Simpson's diversity (P=0.060). Fewer than 30 CD8+ CDR3 sequences were found in both patients and controls but appeared to be highly expressed in patients and within the immunodominant clones of the patients.

The sequencing sample was made of sorted CD4+, CD8+, or CD8+CD57+ T cells (not recorded which) from PBMCs. This receptor was obtained from a human donor with aplastic anemia. The V and J genes are TRBV28 and TRBJ1-2, with a weak D call of TRBD1 (5 bases match). CDR3 region: CASTGTKNGYTF. The nucleotide sequence reads as follows: TGTGCCAGCACCGGGACGAAAAATGGCTACACCTTC.